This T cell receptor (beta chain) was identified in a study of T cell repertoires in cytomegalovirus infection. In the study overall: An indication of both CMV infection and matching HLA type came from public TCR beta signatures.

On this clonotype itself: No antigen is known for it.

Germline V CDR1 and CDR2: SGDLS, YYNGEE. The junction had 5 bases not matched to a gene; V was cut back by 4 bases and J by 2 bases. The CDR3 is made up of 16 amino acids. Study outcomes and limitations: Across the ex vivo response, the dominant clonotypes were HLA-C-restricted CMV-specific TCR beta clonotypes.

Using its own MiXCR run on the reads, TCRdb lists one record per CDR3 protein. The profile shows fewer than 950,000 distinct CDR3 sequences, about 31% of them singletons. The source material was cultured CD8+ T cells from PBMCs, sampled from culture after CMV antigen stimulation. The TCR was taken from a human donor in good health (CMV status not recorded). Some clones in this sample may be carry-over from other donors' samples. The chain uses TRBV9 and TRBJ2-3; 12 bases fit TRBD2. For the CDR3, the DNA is TGTGCCAGCAGCTCCGGACTAGCGGGGATCACAGATACGCAGTATTTT. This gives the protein CASSSGLAGITDTQYF.